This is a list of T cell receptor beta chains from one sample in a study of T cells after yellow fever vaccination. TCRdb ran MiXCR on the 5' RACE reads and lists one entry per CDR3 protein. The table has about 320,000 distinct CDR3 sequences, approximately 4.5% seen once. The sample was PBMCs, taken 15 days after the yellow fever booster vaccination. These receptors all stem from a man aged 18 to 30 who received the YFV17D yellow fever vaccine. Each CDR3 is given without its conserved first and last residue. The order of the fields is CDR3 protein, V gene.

CDR3 protein: ASKGYGNQPQH
V gene: TRBV19

CDR3 protein: ASSQGWGRRTDTQY
V gene: TRBV18

CDR3 protein: SVRAITDTQY
V gene: TRBV29-1

CDR3 protein: ASSPASLGQISSGANVLT
V gene: TRBV18

CDR3 protein: ATNVGWDGGLETQY
V gene: TRBV6-6

CDR3 protein: ASSFTLTPSGANVLT
V gene: TRBV5-1

CDR3 protein: ASAMGQGYYEQY
V gene: TRBV5-1

CDR3 protein: ASSYSGGSSGNTIY
V gene: TRBV6-5

CDR3 protein: ASSLRQGLRPQH
V gene: TRBV6-5

CDR3 protein: ASSQGTLAGAFDTGELF
V gene: TRBV4-2

CDR3 protein: SVEGAGRRHEQY
V gene: TRBV29-1

CDR3 protein: ASSFNRVEKLF
V gene: TRBV7-2

CDR3 protein: ASNKEASRGTNEQF
V gene: TRBV12-3/TRBV12-4

CDR3 protein: ASSQIGKTQY
V gene: TRBV7-2

CDR3 protein: ASSDSGTGNSPLH
V gene: TRBV12-3/TRBV12-4

CDR3 protein: SARDPAGPYNEQF
V gene: TRBV20-1

CDR3 protein: ASSQVDRSSYEQY
V gene: TRBV4-1

CDR3 protein: ATSRDIRGGWETQY
V gene: TRBV15

CDR3 protein: ASSLDGVTQPQH
V gene: TRBV7-2

CDR3 protein: ASSLELHFLGGYT
V gene: TRBV5-6

CDR3 protein: ASSQNPGVGAEAF
V gene: TRBV4-3

CDR3 protein: ASSFSGGPTGELF
V gene: TRBV2

CDR3 protein: ASSPPPEDLNTGELF
V gene: TRBV5-6

CDR3 protein: ASSLAKTGVNYGYT
V gene: TRBV5-1

CDR3 protein: SARGTSYEQY
V gene: TRBV20-1

CDR3 protein: ASSSLDNRDNEQF
V gene: TRBV7-2